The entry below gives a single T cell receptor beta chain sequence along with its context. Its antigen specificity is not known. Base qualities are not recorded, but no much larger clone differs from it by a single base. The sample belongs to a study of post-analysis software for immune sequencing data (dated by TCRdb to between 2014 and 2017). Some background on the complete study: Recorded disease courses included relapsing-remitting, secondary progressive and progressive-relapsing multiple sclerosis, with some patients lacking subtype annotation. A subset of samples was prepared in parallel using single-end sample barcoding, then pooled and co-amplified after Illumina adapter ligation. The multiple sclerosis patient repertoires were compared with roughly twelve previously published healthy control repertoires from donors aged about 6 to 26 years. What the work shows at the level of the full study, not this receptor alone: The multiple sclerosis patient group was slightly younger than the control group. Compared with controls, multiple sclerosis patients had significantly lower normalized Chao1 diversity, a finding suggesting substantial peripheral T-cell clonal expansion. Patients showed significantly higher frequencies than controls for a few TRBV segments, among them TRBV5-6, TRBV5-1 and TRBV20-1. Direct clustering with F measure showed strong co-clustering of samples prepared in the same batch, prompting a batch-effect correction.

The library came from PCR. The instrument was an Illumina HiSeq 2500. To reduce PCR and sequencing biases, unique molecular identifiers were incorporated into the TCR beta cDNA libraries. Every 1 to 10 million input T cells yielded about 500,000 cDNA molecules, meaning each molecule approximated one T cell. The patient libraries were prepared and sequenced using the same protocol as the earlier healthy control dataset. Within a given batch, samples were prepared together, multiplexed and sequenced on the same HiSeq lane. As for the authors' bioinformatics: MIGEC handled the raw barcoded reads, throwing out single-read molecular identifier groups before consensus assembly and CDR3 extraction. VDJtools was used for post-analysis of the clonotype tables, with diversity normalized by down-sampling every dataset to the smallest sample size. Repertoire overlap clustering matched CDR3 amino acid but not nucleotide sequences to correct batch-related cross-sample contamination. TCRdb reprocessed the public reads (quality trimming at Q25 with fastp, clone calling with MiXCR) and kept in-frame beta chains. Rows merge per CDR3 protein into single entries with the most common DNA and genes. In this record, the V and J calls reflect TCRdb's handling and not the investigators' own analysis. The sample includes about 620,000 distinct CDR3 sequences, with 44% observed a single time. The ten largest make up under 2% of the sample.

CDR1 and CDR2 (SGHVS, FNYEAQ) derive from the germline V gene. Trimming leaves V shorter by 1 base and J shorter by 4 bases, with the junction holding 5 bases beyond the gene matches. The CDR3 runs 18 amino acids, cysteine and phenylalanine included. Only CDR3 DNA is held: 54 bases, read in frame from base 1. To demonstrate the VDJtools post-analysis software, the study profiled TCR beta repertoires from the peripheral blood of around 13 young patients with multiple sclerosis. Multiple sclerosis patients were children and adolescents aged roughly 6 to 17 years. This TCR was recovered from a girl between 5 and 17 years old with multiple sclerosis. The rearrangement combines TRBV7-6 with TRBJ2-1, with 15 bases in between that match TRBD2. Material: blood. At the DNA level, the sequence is TGTGCCAGCAGCTTAGGGACTAGCGGGGGGGCCGGGTACAATGAGCAGTTCTTC. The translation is CASSLGTSGGAGYNEQFF.